This T cell receptor beta chain is drawn from a study of CD8+CD57+ T cells in acquired aplastic anemia. At the level of the study: Around 3.5 ug was the average amount of DNA from sorted CD4+ and CD8+ cells.

This CDR3 has 13 residues. The trim removed 11 bases at V and 2 bases at J, leaving 8 bases unmatched. Germline V CDR1 and CDR2: SNHLY, FYNNEI. Sequencing involved patients with CD8+CD57+ cell expansion previously shown by flow cytometry. This clonotype was counted ten times or more. Antigen: not known. The study profiled TCR beta VDJ and CDR3 using genomic DNA as template. Each CDR3 protein gets one entry after TCRdb re-called the reads with MiXCR. The sample has about 180,000 distinct CDR3 sequences; roughly 50% are singletons. General study points: Patients and controls shared 25 to 30 CD8+ CDR3 sequences, which appeared highly expressed in patients and within their immunodominant clones.

The clonotype originates from a human donor with aplastic anemia. The specimen was sorted CD4+, CD8+, or CD8+CD57+ T cells (not recorded which) from PBMCs. The gene calls are TRBV2 and TRBJ2-5, with TRBD1 identical over 7 bases. CDR3 loop: CAGARDRQETQYF. The CDR3 DNA reads as TGTGCCGGTGCCCGGGACAGACAAGAGACCCAGTACTTC.